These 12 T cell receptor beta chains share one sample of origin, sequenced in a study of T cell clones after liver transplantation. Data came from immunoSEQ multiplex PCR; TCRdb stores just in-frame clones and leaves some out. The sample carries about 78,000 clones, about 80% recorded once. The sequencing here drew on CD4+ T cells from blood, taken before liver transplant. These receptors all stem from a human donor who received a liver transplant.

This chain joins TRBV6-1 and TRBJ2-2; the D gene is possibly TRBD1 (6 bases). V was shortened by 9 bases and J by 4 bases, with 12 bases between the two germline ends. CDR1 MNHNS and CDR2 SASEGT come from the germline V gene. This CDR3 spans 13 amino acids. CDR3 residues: CASRTDTTGELFF. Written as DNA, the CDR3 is TGTGCCAGTAGGACAGATACCACCGGGGAGCTGTTTTTT.

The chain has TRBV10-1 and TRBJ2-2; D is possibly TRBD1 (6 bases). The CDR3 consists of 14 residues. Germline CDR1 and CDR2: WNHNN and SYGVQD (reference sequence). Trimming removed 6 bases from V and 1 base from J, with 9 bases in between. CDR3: CASRTGQNTGELFF. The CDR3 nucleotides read TGCGCCAGCAGGACAGGCCAGAACACCGGGGAGCTGTTTTTT.

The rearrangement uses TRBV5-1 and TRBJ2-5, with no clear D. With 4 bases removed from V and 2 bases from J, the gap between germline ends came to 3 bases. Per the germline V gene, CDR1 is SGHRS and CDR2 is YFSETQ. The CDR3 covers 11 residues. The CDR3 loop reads CASSLQETQYF. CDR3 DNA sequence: TGCGCCAGCAGCCTACAAGAGACCCAGTACTTC.

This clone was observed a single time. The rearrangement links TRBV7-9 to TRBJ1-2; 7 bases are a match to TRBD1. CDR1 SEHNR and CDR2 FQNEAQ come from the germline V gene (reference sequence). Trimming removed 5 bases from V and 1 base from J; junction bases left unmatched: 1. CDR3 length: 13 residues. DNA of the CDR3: TGTGCCAGCAGCAGGGACAGTAACTATGGCTACACCTTC. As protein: CASSRDSNYGYTF.

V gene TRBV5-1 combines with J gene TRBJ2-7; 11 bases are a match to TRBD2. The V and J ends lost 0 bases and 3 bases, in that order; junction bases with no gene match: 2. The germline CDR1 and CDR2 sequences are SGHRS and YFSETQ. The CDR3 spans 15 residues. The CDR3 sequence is CASSLVLAGVYEQYF. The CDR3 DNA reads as TGCGCCAGCAGCTTGGTACTAGCGGGAGTCTACGAGCAGTACTTC.

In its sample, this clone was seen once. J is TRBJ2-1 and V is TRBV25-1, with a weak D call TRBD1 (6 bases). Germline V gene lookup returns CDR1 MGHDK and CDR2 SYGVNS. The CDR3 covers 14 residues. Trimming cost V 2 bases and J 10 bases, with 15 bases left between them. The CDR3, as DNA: TGTGCCAGCAGTGAACTTACAGGGAGTTTGGAGCAGTTCTTC. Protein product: CASSELTGSLEQFF.

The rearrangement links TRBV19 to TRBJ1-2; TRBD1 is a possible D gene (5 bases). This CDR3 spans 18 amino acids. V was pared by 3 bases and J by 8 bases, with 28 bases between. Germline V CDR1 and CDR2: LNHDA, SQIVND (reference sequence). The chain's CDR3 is CASSIGAFGGMRSGGYTF. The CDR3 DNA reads TGTGCCAGTAGTATCGGGGCCTTTGGAGGGATGAGATCGGGGGGCTACACCTTC.

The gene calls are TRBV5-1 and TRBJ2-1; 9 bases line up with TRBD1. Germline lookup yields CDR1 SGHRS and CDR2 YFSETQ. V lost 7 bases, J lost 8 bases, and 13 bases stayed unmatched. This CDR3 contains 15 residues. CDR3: CASAVPGQGRDEQFF. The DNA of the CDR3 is TGCGCCAGCGCTGTTCCGGGACAGGGAAGGGATGAGCAGTTCTTC.

In DNA, the CDR3 is TGTGCCAGCAGTGAAGTCGGAGGGTATGGAAACACCATATATTTT. Translation gives CASSEVGGYGNTIYF. V usage is TRBV2 and J usage is TRBJ1-3, with no clear D. CDR1 SNHLY and CDR2 FYNNEI come from the germline V gene. Trimming took 1 base from V and 3 from J, leaving 10 bases between them. This CDR3 has 15 amino acids.

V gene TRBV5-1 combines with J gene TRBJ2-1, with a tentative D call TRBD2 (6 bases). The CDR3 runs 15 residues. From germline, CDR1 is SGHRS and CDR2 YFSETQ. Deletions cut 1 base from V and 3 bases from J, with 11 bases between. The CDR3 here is CASSLNSGVYNEQFF. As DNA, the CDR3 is TGCGCCAGCAGCTTGAACTCGGGAGTCTACAATGAGCAGTTCTTC.

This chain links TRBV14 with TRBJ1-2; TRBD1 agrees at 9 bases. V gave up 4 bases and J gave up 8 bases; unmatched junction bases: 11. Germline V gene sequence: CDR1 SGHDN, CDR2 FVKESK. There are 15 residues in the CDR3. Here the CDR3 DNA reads TGTGCCAGCAGCCCGCCTGTGGACAGGGGAAAAGGCTACACCTTC. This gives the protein CASSPPVDRGKGYTF.

The CDR3 bases are TGCGCCAGCAGCTTGTCAACAGGGGGGACCGGGGAGCTGTTTTTT. Translating it yields CASSLSTGGTGELFF. The rearrangement uses TRBV5-1 and TRBJ2-2; 8 bases line up with TRBD1. The CDR3 runs 15 residues. After removal of 1 base from V and 5 bases from J, the junction contained 4 bases not matched to a gene. Germline V gene sequence: CDR1 SGHRS, CDR2 YFSETQ. Full variable domain (rest looked up from reference TRBV5-1 and TRBJ2-2): KAGVTQTPRYLIKTRGQQVTLSCSPISGHRSVSWYQQTPGQGLQFLFEYFSETQRNKGNFPGRFSGRQFSNSRSEMNVSTLELGDSALYLCASSLSTGGTGELFFGEGSRLTVL.